The 24 T cell receptor beta chains below all came from one sample that was sequenced in a study of beta chain features in type 1 diabetes. The study reverse transcribed the entire isolated RNA, so it sequenced expressed TCRB transcripts. Here immunoSEQ multiplex PCR was the method, and the copy in TCRdb shows in-frame clones only, minus some. The profile shows under 300,000 clones, 25% to 30% of them singletons. The sequenced sample was central memory CD4+ T cells from blood. The receptor source for this set is a man in his thirties or forties in good health.

The chain is built from TRBV13 and TRBJ1-1; D might be TRBD1 (5 bases). CDR3 size: 13 residues. The germline V gene encodes CDR1 PRHDT and CDR2 FYEKMQ (reference sequence). Trimming left V 2 bases short and J 5 bases short, with 9 bases between. CDR3 amino acids: CASSLPTGTEAFF. Here the CDR3 DNA reads TGTGCCAGCAGCTTACCCACAGGAACTGAAGCTTTCTTT.

This clone was recorded at least ten times. The chain combines TRBV20-1 with TRBJ2-1, with a tentative D call TRBD2 (6 bases). The CDR3 covers 11 residues. CDR1 is DFQATT, CDR2 SNEGSKA, per germline (reference sequence). V lost 6 bases to trimming and J lost 9 bases, with 12 bases between them. The CDR3 region has the DNA TGCAGTGCAGATCTAGCGCGTGAGCAGTTCTTC. It translates to CSADLAREQFF.

The V and J genes are TRBV11-2 and TRBJ2-3; D is perhaps TRBD2 (7 bases). Germline-derived CDR1 and CDR2 are SGHAT and FQNNGV. This CDR3 contains 16 residues. V lost 1 base, J lost 5 bases, and 16 bases lay in between. The CDR3 region is CASSLARGRAEDTQYF. DNA for the CDR3: TGTGCCAGCAGCTTAGCTAGGGGGAGGGCCGAAGATACGCAGTATTTT.

This clone turned up a few times. This chain connects TRBV11-2 to TRBJ2-1; TRBD2 matches 11 bases. CDR3 length equals 16 residues. Germline-derived CDR1 and CDR2 are SGHAT and FQNNGV. The trim removed 5 bases at V and 2 bases at J, leaving 5 bases unmatched. The CDR3 nucleotides read TGTGCCAGCAGCCTAATTAGCGGGGGGGCCTACAATGAGCAGTTCTTC. Translation: CASSLISGGAYNEQFF.

There are a few counts of this clone. This chain connects TRBV30 to TRBJ2-3; 8 bases match TRBD2. This CDR3 contains 14 residues. CDR1 is GTSNPN and CDR2 is SVGIG in the germline V gene (reference sequence). The junction had 9 bases not matched to a gene; V was cut back by 3 bases and J by 7 bases. This CDR3 is CAWSMAGGGNTQYF. The CDR3 coding sequence is TGTGCCTGGAGCATGGCGGGGGGCGGGAATACGCAGTATTTT.

The rearrangement joins TRBV6-5 to TRBJ1-1; TRBD1 matches 8 bases. J gave up 7 bases and V 6 bases, and 7 bases lay outside the gene matches. The CDR3 is 13 residues long. CDR1 is MNHEY and CDR2 is SVGAGI in the germline V gene. Written as DNA, the CDR3 is TGTGCCAGCAGCCGGGGACAGGTTAATGAAGCTTTCTTT. Protein sequence: CASSRGQVNEAFF.

The J gene is TRBJ1-4, the V gene TRBV15; D gene ambiguous. Germline CDR1 and CDR2: LNHNV and YYDKDF (reference sequence). The length of the CDR3 is 13 residues. The germline V and J ends were trimmed by 7 bases and 5 bases, with 11 bases remaining between them. CDR3 coding DNA: TGTGCCACCACTCAGCGGCGGAATGAAAAACTGTTTTTT. The encoded protein is CATTQRRNEKLFF. Supplemented by reference TRBV15 and TRBJ1-4, the full variable domain reads DAMVIQNPRYQVTQFGKPVTLSCSQTLNHNVMYWYQQKSSQAPKLLFHYYDKDFNNEADTPDNFQSRRPNTSFCFLDIRSPGLGDTAMYLCATTQRRNEKLFFGSGTQLSVL.

This rearrangement joins TRBV2 to TRBJ2-1; D is uncertain. CDR3 length: 13 amino acids. CDR1 and CDR2 from the germline V gene are SNHLY and FYNNEI. Trimming took off 1 base at V and 14 bases at J, with 15 bases between the two ends. CDR3 loop: CASSEEVSTPEFF. The DNA for the CDR3 is TGTGCCAGCAGTGAAGAGGTGTCTACCCCGGAGTTCTTC.

This clone was seen only a few times. This chain joins TRBV7-2 and TRBJ2-7; D gene ambiguous. Trimming left V 0 bases short and J 7 bases short, with 7 bases between. The CDR3 consists of 12 residues. Germline CDR1 SGHTA, CDR2 FQGNSA. CDR3 nucleotides: TGTGCCAGCAGCTTAGCGGGCAGAGAGCAGTACTTC. This codes for CASSLAGREQYF.

This clone occurred a few times. This chain joins TRBV23-1 and TRBJ1-2, with D possibly matching TRBD1 (5 bases). TRBV23-1 is filed as an ORF, its function uncertain. CDR3 length equals 14 residues. The V end lost 7 bases, the J end lost 3 bases, and 15 bases lay between the germline ends. The CDR3 DNA is TGCGCCAGCACCCCAGCCCAGGGAGACTATGGCTACACCTTC. Its protein is CASTPAQGDYGYTF.

The chain combines TRBV30 with TRBJ2-3, with TRBD1 matching 10 bases. V gave up 3 bases and J gave up 6 bases; unmatched junction bases: 12. The germline V gene has CDR1 GTSNPN and CDR2 SVGIG (reference sequence). This CDR3 has 16 amino acids. The DNA of the CDR3 is TGTGCCTGGAGCCAAAAACGACAGGGGGCGTTTGATACGCAGTATTTT. Translated, it gives CAWSQKRQGAFDTQYF.

The chain carries TRBV9 and TRBJ2-1; no firm D call. This CDR3 contains 15 residues. V lost 4 bases and J lost 0, with 11 bases in between. Per germline, CDR1 SGDLS and CDR2 YYNGEE. The CDR3 here is CASSPSWGSYNEQFF. The CDR3 DNA is TGTGCCAGCAGCCCCTCATGGGGCTCCTACAATGAGCAGTTCTTC. Together with reference TRBV9 and TRBJ2-1, the CDR3 gives the full variable domain: DSGVTQTPKHLITATGQRVTLRCSPRSGDLSVYWYQQSLDQGLQFLIQYYNGEERAKGNILERFSAQQFPDLHSELNLSSLELGDSALYFCASSPSWGSYNEQFFGPGTRLTVL.

The genes are TRBV29-1 and TRBJ2-7; tentative D call: TRBD1 (6 bases). V lost 4 bases and J lost 4, with 14 bases in between. CDR3 length equals 13 residues. Germline V lookup: CDR1 SQVTM, CDR2 ANQGSEA. In DNA form, the CDR3 reads TGCAGCGTTGGAGGGACAACCCGATACGAGCAGTACTTC. Amino acid sequence: CSVGGTTRYEQYF.

V usage is TRBV18 and J usage is TRBJ2-5; D gene ambiguous. This CDR3 contains 15 residues. Germline CDR1 is KGHSH and CDR2 is LQKENI. With 0 bases removed from V and 5 bases from J, the gap between germline ends came to 13 bases. The CDR3 nucleotides are TGTGCCAGCTCACCACCAGCATCCCTCGGGGAGACCCAGTACTTC. It specifies CASSPPASLGETQYF.

This clone was picked up many times. This rearrangement joins TRBV27 to TRBJ2-7, with 7 positions matching TRBD2. The CDR3 loop spans 15 amino acids. V shed 4 bases, J shed 3 bases, and the junction held 9 bases outside the gene matches. The germline CDR1 and CDR2 sequences are MNHEY and SMNVEV (reference sequence). The CDR3 region is CASSSSASGDYEQYF. The DNA for the CDR3 is TGTGCCAGCAGTTCCTCGGCTAGCGGAGACTACGAGCAGTACTTC.

The CDR3 DNA is TGCGCCAGCAGCGCAGGGACAGGACAAGAGACCCAGTACTTC. The encoded protein is CASSAGTGQETQYF. The chain employs TRBV5-1 and TRBJ2-5, with TRBD1 matching over 8 bases. The ends lost 4 bases at V and 2 bases at J; junction bases unmatched: 4. CDR3 length: 14 residues. Germline loops: CDR1 SGHRS, CDR2 YFSETQ.

This chain links TRBV14 with TRBJ1-2, with TRBD1 as a possible D gene (5 bases). Germline CDR1 reads SGHDN; CDR2 reads FVKESK. The CDR3 loop spans 15 amino acids. Trimming pared 0 bases from V and 4 bases from J, leaving 12 bases between. The DNA for the CDR3 is TGTGCCAGCAGCCAAGATTTGAACGGGGGCTATGGCTACACCTTC. Its translation is CASSQDLNGGYGYTF.

J is TRBJ1-5 and V is TRBV7-9, with a possible D match to TRBD1 (6 bases). V lost 5 bases and J 4 bases, leaving 9 bases between the germline ends. Germline CDR1 and CDR2: SEHNR and FQNEAQ (reference sequence). The CDR3 length is 13 residues. The DNA of the CDR3 is TGTGCCAGCAGCCCGACAGGAAATCAGCCCCAGCATTTT. Translating it yields CASSPTGNQPQHF.

This clone was seen many times. The chain has TRBV11-2 and TRBJ1-1; weak D call: TRBD1 (6 bases). The ends were cut back, 4 bases at V and 3 bases at J, with 12 bases in the middle. Germline V gene sequence: CDR1 SGHAT, CDR2 FQNNGV. The CDR3 runs 14 residues. The CDR3 sequence is CASSSWGAYTEAFF. The DNA for the CDR3 is TGTGCCAGCAGCTCTTGGGGGGCTTACACTGAAGCTTTCTTT.

This clone was seen more than once but under ten times. This sequence joins TRBV7-2 and TRBJ2-4, with 8 bases identical to TRBD1. V gave up 5 bases and J gave up 6 bases; unmatched junction bases: 6. In germline, CDR1 is SGHTA, CDR2 FQGNSA. The CDR3 is 14 amino acids. CDR3 nucleotide sequence: TGTGCCAGCAGCAACAAAGGACAGGGAAACATTCAGTACTTC. Translating gives CASSNKGQGNIQYF.

This clone has more than one count but fewer than ten. The V gene is TRBV7-9, the J gene TRBJ1-1; TRBD1 is a possible D gene (6 bases). The CDR3 covers 14 residues. V lost 4 bases and J 4 bases, leaving 13 bases between the germline ends. The V gene's germline CDR1 is SEHNR and CDR2 FQNEAQ (reference sequence). CDR3 nucleotides: TGTGCCAGCAGCTCACAGGGTAGGATCACTGAAGCTTTCTTT. Translated: CASSSQGRITEAFF.

The chain has TRBV9 and TRBJ2-7, with D maybe TRBD2 (5 bases). The CDR3 runs 14 residues. The V end was cut by 5 bases, the J end by 0 bases, with 12 bases between. Germline V gene lookup returns CDR1 SGDLS and CDR2 YYNGEE. CDR3 in amino acids: CASSSGLSSYEQYF. Here the CDR3 DNA reads TGTGCCAGCAGTTCCGGACTGAGCTCCTACGAGCAGTACTTC.

The rearrangement uses TRBV10-3 and TRBJ2-7; D possibly corresponds to TRBD2 (5 bases). Trimming shortened V by 7 bases and J by 0 bases, and 16 bases separated the two germline ends. The CDR3 is 15 residues long. Looked up from germline, CDR1 is ENHRY and CDR2 is SYGVKD. CDR3 loop: CAITEGEGSSYEQYF. The CDR3 DNA is TGTGCCATCACCGAGGGAGAGGGCTCCTCCTACGAGCAGTACTTC.

This clone has just a few counts. The CDR3 region has the DNA TGTGCCTGGAGTGGTGGGATCTCGACCTACGAGCAGTACTTC. This encodes CAWSGGISTYEQYF. This sequence joins TRBV30 and TRBJ2-7; D not certain. The CDR3 length is 14 residues. V lost 1 base, J lost 2 bases, and 12 bases lay in between. CDR1 GTSNPN and CDR2 SVGIG come from the germline V gene (reference sequence).